This T cell receptor beta chain stems from a study of breast tumors, draining lymph nodes, adjacent tissues. Axillary draining lymph nodes of breast cancer patients supplied the node samples. The CDR3 is made up of 15 amino acids. Germline V gene sequence: CDR1 SGHVS, CDR2 FNYEAQ. V lost 4 bases to trimming and J lost 5 bases; unmatched junction nucleotides: 11. Via MiXCR, TCRdb re-called the multiplex PCR reads, giving one row per CDR3 protein. The sample contains about 180,000 distinct CDR3 sequences, about 30% of which appear only once. In its sample, this clonotype was seen many times. The chain couples TRBV7-6 to TRBJ2-7, with 7 bases aligning to TRBD2. The TCR comes from a female donor with breast cancer. Some clones in this sample may be carry-over from other donors' samples. The sample comprised axillary lymph node tissue. CDR3 sequence (DNA): TGTGCCAGCAGCTCACCCCCGGGAGGACTCCACGAGCAGTACTTC. It yields the protein CASSSPPGGLHEQYF.